The present entry profiles one T cell receptor beta chain with its context. Methods used by the authors: Reference gene primer amplification in the assay estimated nucleated cell counts. Repertoires were generated with immunoSEQ multiplex PCR, while TCRdb's copy carries only in-frame clones and drops some. Clone size and the V and J calls come from that table; the DNA yielded D and trimming. The sample has 40,000 to 55,000 clones, about 89% seen once. This sample is part of a study of blood T cell repertoires in COVID-19. Background on the study: Samples came from the United States, Italy and Spain, spanning acute and convalescent COVID-19.

Source material: peripheral blood. This TCR was sampled from a human donor in a cohort sampled during active COVID-19.

The CDR3 DNA reads TGTGCCAGCAGTCCGGGACAGGGCTACGGCGATGAGCAGTTCTTC. Translation gives CASSPGQGYGDEQFF. The rearrangement uses TRBV6-5 and TRBJ2-1; 9 nucleotides line up with TRBD1. Germline assignment: CDR1 MNHEY and CDR2 SVGAGI. With V trimmed by 5 bases and J by 8 bases, 10 bases remained unmatched. CDR3 length: 15 amino acids.